These T cell receptor beta chains were read from a single sample in a study of naive and memory T cell subsets. TCRdb re-called the UMI-ligation and nested PCR reads through MiXCR, storing one row per CDR3 protein. The sample records about 90,000 distinct CDR3 sequences, around 10% being singletons. The specimen sequenced was naive CD4+ T cells from blood. Receptors originate from a human donor in good health. CDR3s include the opening cysteine and the closing phenylalanine or tryptophan. The D gene is left open where the match is weak. Size is omitted from some rows. Given values are once, few, many or a class for expanded clones.

V	D	J	size	CDR3	DNA
TRBV7-2	-	TRBJ2-3	-	CASSLVGGIGTDTQYF	TGTGCCAGCAGCTTAGTTGGAGGGATCGGCACAGATACGCAGTATTTT
TRBV12-3/TRBV12-4	TRBD2	TRBJ2-3	few	CASRIRGVNTDTQYF	TGTGCCAGCAGGATCCGGGGGGTGAACACAGATACGCAGTATTTT
TRBV20-1	-	TRBJ2-3	many	CSARDPPNTQYF	TGCAGTGCTAGAGACCCTCCCAATACGCAGTATTTT
TRBV10-3	-	TRBJ1-4	few	CAISPGHYPPMGNEKLFF	TGTGCCATCAGCCCCGGGCACTACCCACCGATGGGGAATGAAAAACTGTTTTTT
TRBV29-1	-	TRBJ1-1	few	CSVGRANTEAFF	TGCAGCGTTGGCAGGGCGAACACTGAAGCTTTCTTT
TRBV11-1	-	TRBJ1-1	few	CASLEGKDTEAFF	TGTGCCAGCCTCGAGGGGAAGGACACTGAAGCTTTCTTT
TRBV12-3/TRBV12-4	-	TRBJ2-3	-	CASSLGASSRTDTQYF	TGTGCCAGCAGTTTAGGGGCTAGCAGCCGCACAGATACGCAGTATTTT
TRBV12-3/TRBV12-4	-	TRBJ1-6	few	CASTTTGLDSPLHF	TGTGCCAGCACCACGACAGGTTTGGATTCACCCCTCCACTTT
TRBV2	-	TRBJ2-3	-	CASSEFEGWRQYF	TGTGCCAGCAGTGAATTCGAGGGGTGGCGGCAGTATTTT
TRBV6-5	TRBD1	TRBJ2-2	many	CASTVDRSFVGELFF	TGTGCCAGCACGGTGGACAGGTCTTTCGTCGGGGAGCTGTTTTTT
TRBV12-3/TRBV12-4	-	TRBJ1-5	many	CASSLVGYKNQPQHF	TGTGCCAGCAGTTTAGTAGGGTACAAGAATCAGCCCCAGCATTTT
TRBV28	TRBD1	TRBJ2-7	many	CASRTTGQYEQYF	TGTGCCAGCAGAACGACAGGGCAGTACGAGCAGTACTTC
TRBV7-2	TRBD2	TRBJ2-1	few	CASSLSGSSYNEQFF	TGTGCCAGCAGTCTTAGCGGGAGCTCCTACAATGAGCAGTTCTTC
TRBV11-2	TRBD1	TRBJ2-7	many	CASSLSTGSTYEQYF	TGTGCCAGCAGCTTATCGACAGGGTCGACCTACGAGCAGTACTTC
TRBV20-1	-	TRBJ2-1	-	CSATSAATYNEQFF	TGCAGTGCTACCTCAGCGGCTACCTACAATGAGCAGTTCTTC
TRBV5-1	-	TRBJ1-1	-	CASHHGLGEAFF	TGCGCCAGCCACCACGGGTTAGGTGAAGCTTTCTTT
TRBV2	-	TRBJ2-1	-	CASSFDRNHEQFF	TGTGCCAGCTCGTTTGACCGGAATCACGAGCAGTTCTTC
TRBV2	-	TRBJ2-1	many	CASSVRAKRYNEQFF	TGTGCCAGCAGTGTACGGGCAAAAAGATACAATGAGCAGTTCTTC
TRBV18	-	TRBJ2-3	-	CASSPADTQYF	TGTGCCAGCTCACCCGCGGATACGCAGTATTTT
TRBV7-2	-	TRBJ2-3	few	CATNRDTDTQYF	TGTGCCACCAATCGGGATACAGATACGCAGTATTTT
TRBV25-1	TRBD1	TRBJ2-7	-	CTSSEPGTGAYEQYF	TGTACCAGCAGTGAACCCGGGACAGGGGCCTACGAGCAGTACTTC
TRBV28	-	TRBJ2-3	-	CASSNRGPSDTQYF	TGTGCCAGCAGCAACCGTGGACCTTCAGATACGCAGTATTTT
TRBV27	-	TRBJ1-1	many	CASSPPGVTEAFF	TGTGCCAGCAGTCCTCCAGGGGTAACTGAAGCTTTCTTT
TRBV4-3	-	TRBJ2-7	many	CASSLGRDYEQYF	TGCGCCAGCAGCTTGGGGCGGGACTACGAGCAGTACTTC
TRBV6-2/TRBV6-3	-	TRBJ1-1	-	CASSYGGTEAFF	TGTGCCAGCAGTTACGGAGGGACTGAAGCTTTCTTT
TRBV29-1	TRBD1	TRBJ1-1	few	CSALGDSMNTEAFF	TGCAGCGCTCTGGGGGACAGCATGAACACTGAAGCTTTCTTT
TRBV30	-	TRBJ2-1	few	CAWSPGRGQNSNEQFF	TGTGCCTGGAGCCCTGGGAGGGGACAGAATTCTAATGAGCAGTTCTTC
TRBV6-2/TRBV6-3	-	TRBJ1-1	-	CASSYPRDNTEAFF	TGTGCCAGCAGTTACCCGAGGGACAACACTGAAGCTTTCTTT
TRBV20-1	-	TRBJ1-2	few	CSASSAANYGYTF	TGCAGTGCTAGTAGCGCGGCTAACTATGGCTACACCTTC
TRBV6-1	TRBD2	TRBJ2-7	few	CASSPGEAGHYEQYF	TGTGCCAGCAGTCCGGGGGAAGCGGGGCACTACGAGCAGTACTTC
TRBV10-3	TRBD1	TRBJ1-1	few	CAIRVDRGDAEAFF	TGTGCCATCAGGGTGGACAGGGGAGACGCTGAAGCTTTCTTT
TRBV2	-	TRBJ2-7	few	CASSWTRTYEQYF	TGTGCCAGCAGTTGGACAAGGACCTACGAGCAGTACTTC
TRBV6-6	TRBD1	TRBJ2-3	-	CASSYSGTGVADTQYF	TGTGCCAGCAGTTACTCTGGGACAGGGGTGGCAGATACGCAGTATTTT
TRBV3-1	-	TRBJ2-3	many	CASSQSDTQYF	TGTGCCAGCAGCCAATCGGATACGCAGTATTTT
TRBV6-1	-	TRBJ2-7	-	CASGDFYEQYF	TGTGCCAGCGGGGATTTCTACGAGCAGTACTTC
TRBV10-3	-	TRBJ2-5	few	CAISERGEETQYF	TGTGCCATCAGTGAGCGTGGGGAAGAGACCCAGTACTTC
TRBV20-1	TRBD2	TRBJ2-3	-	CSAQPAGGSPTDTQYF	TGCAGTGCTCAGCCCGCGGGAGGGAGCCCCACAGATACGCAGTATTTT
TRBV4-3	TRBD1	TRBJ1-2	many	CASSPEGQPPQGYGYTF	TGCGCCAGCAGCCCAGAGGGACAGCCCCCGCAGGGCTATGGCTACACCTTC
TRBV4-3	TRBD1	TRBJ2-5	many	CASSQVFGTGTETQYF	TGCGCCAGCAGCCAAGTGTTTGGGACAGGGACAGAGACCCAGTACTTC
TRBV12-3/TRBV12-4	-	TRBJ1-4	-	CASGVRDEKLFF	TGTGCCAGCGGGGTGAGGGATGAAAAACTGTTTTTT
TRBV2	-	TRBJ1-1	-	CARGNTEAFF	TGTGCCAGAGGGAACACTGAAGCTTTCTTT
TRBV4-3	-	TRBJ1-5	-	CASSQTGSLSSYSNQPQHF	TGCGCCAGCAGCCAAACCGGGAGCCTTTCCTCGTATAGCAATCAGCCCCAGCATTTT
TRBV21-1	-	TRBJ1-1	few	CAHIRHRVCTEAFF	TGTGCCCATATCCGCCACAGGGTATGCACTGAAGCTTTCTTT
TRBV10-3	-	TRBJ2-3	many	CAISERGDTQYF	TGTGCCATCAGTGAGCGGGGAGATACGCAGTATTTT
TRBV7-2	TRBD2	TRBJ2-1	few	CASSLSPGLAGGAGEQFF	TGTGCCAGCAGCTTAAGCCCGGGGTTGGCGGGGGGGGCTGGTGAGCAGTTCTTC
TRBV6-2/TRBV6-3	-	TRBJ2-7	few	CASSYPTERDQKRRGSYEQYF	TGTGCCAGCAGTTACCCCACCGAGAGGGACCAAAAACGTAGGGGCTCCTACGAGCAGTACTTC